The 26 T cell receptor beta chains reported below all come from one sample, sequenced in a study of metastatic and nonmetastatic thyroid tumors. TCRdb reprocessed the PCR reads via MiXCR. The profile shows 26,000 or so clones, roughly 17% of them singletons. Thyroid surgery was preceded by no treatment in any patient. Sequencing was carried out using blood. These receptors all stem from a female donor with papillary thyroid cancer or a benign thyroid nodule (not recorded which). Some clones in this sample may be carry-over from other donors' samples.

The table lists this clone with a few counts. The chain links TRBV6-1 to TRBJ1-1; D gene unclear. The CDR3 runs 13 residues. With 5 bases removed from V and 3 bases from J, the gap between germline ends came to 10 bases. CDR1 is MNHNS, CDR2 SASEGT, per germline. Here the CDR3 reads CASSPGKYTEAFF. The CDR3 DNA reads as TGTGCCAGCAGTCCAGGCAAGTACACTGAAGCTTTCTTT.

The chain links TRBV14 to TRBJ2-6; 7 bases line up with TRBD1. The CDR3 is made up of 22 amino acids. Germline V gene data show CDR1 as SGHDN and CDR2 as FVKESK. Trimming at V came to 0 bases and at J to 1 base, leaving 18 bases not matched to a gene. The CDR3 DNA reads TGTGCCAGCAGCCAAGATATAGCTGTAGGGACAGCAACCCCATCTGGGGCCAACGTCCTGACTTTC. It encodes CASSQDIAVGTATPSGANVLTF.

This clone was observed at least ten times. V gene TRBV20-1 combines with J gene TRBJ1-1; the D is unclear. The CDR3 runs to 13 residues. Germline assignment: CDR1 DFQATT and CDR2 SNEGSKA (reference sequence). V lost 3 bases and J lost 0, with 8 bases in between. CDR3 in DNA: TGCAGTGCTAGGAGGACCTTGAACACTGAAGCTTTCTTT. Translated, it gives CSARRTLNTEAFF.

The chain is built from TRBV27 and TRBJ1-2; D remains ambiguous. Germline values: CDR1 MNHEY, CDR2 SMNVEV (reference sequence). There are 15 residues in the CDR3. The V and J ends lost 0 bases and 3 bases respectively, with 11 bases between them. CDR3 sequence reads: CASSLSFKRDYGYTF. The CDR3 bases are TGTGCCAGCAGTTTATCATTTAAGAGGGACTATGGCTACACCTTC.

This clone was observed a few times. This could be a read error, since a much larger clone is one nucleotide away. Other nucleotide sequences from this sample produce the same CDR3. The chain links TRBV20-1 to TRBJ2-5, with 8 bases that match TRBD1. Per germline, CDR1 DFQATT and CDR2 SNEGSKA (reference sequence). With V trimmed by 3 bases and J by 2 bases, 8 bases remained unmatched. The CDR3 has 15 residues. CDR3 in amino acids: CSARDRQGSQETQYF. The CDR3 DNA reads as TGCAGTGCTAGGGATCGACAGGGGAGTCAAGAGACCCAGTACTTC.

Relative to its sample, this clone is medium-sized. The chain recombines TRBV30 with TRBJ2-7; TRBD2 matches 7 bases. The CDR3 extends over 14 amino acids. J gave up 2 bases and V 4 bases, and 8 bases lay outside the gene matches. In germline, CDR1 is GTSNPN, CDR2 SVGIG (reference sequence). DNA for the CDR3: TGTGCCTGGAACGGAGCGGGAATTACCTACGAGCAGTACTTC. Amino acids: CAWNGAGITYEQYF.

The genes are TRBV6-1 and TRBJ1-2, with 7 nucleotides matching TRBD1. J lost 3 bases, V lost 4 bases, and 5 bases had no gene match. Germline CDR1 MNHNS, CDR2 SASEGT. The CDR3 length is 14 residues. This CDR3 is CASSGRGQHYGYTF. Written as DNA, the CDR3 is TGTGCCAGCAGTGGTAGGGGACAGCACTATGGCTACACCTTC.

This clone was counted at least ten times. The chain is built from TRBV20-1 and TRBJ2-2; D is perhaps TRBD1 (6 bases). V lost 0 bases, J lost 4 bases, and 12 bases lay in between. The CDR3 covers 15 residues. Germline lookup yields CDR1 DFQATT and CDR2 SNEGSKA (reference sequence). The CDR3 region is CSARDSLGGTGELFF. The DNA for the CDR3 is TGCAGTGCTAGAGATAGTTTAGGGGGCACCGGGGAGCTGTTTTTT.

V gene TRBV28 combines with J gene TRBJ1-1, with TRBD1 as a possible D gene (5 bases). Trimming cost V 6 bases and J 14 bases, with 16 bases left between them. Germline V CDR1 and CDR2: MDHEN, SYDVKM. The CDR3 consists of 11 residues. The CDR3 DNA reads TGTGCCAGCAGCCTGGGACTCTTAAGCTTCTTT. Translating it yields CASSLGLLSFF.

This clone was seen repeatedly, ten times or more. The gene calls are TRBV11-1 and TRBJ1-5, with D unresolved. The length of the CDR3 is 17 residues. Germline V gene data show CDR1 as SGHAT and CDR2 as FQDESV (reference sequence). V dropped 5 bases and J dropped 0 bases, with 17 bases sitting between them. The CDR3 nucleotides are TGTGCCAGCAGCCCCATAAAATCAAGGGATAGCAATCAGCCCCAGCATTTT. As protein: CASSPIKSRDSNQPQHF.

The table lists this clone with a few counts. The CDR3 region is CASSSGTSSADTQYF. DNA of the CDR3: TGTGCCAGCAGTTCAGGGACTAGCAGTGCAGATACGCAGTATTTT. V gene TRBV27 combines with J gene TRBJ2-3; 9 bases agree with TRBD2. CDR1 and CDR2 from the germline V gene are MNHEY and SMNVEV (reference sequence). V shed 4 bases and J 4 bases; nucleotides not matched to a gene: 6. The CDR3 is 15 residues long.

The genes are TRBV6-6 and TRBJ2-7; D is unresolved. Trimming cost V 0 bases and J 0 bases, with 9 bases left between them. The CDR3 has 15 amino acids. Germline CDR1 MNHNY, CDR2 SVGAGI (reference sequence). The CDR3 DNA is TGTGCCAGCAGTTACTCTCAGGATAGCTCCTACGAGCAGTACTTC. Translation: CASSYSQDSSYEQYF.

This clone has ten or more counts. The CDR3 DNA reads as TGTGCCTCCAGCGGGGGAACTAATGAAAAACTGTTTTTT. Protein sequence: CASSGGTNEKLFF. V usage is TRBV9 and J usage is TRBJ1-4; maybe TRBD1 (5 bases). V was pared by 10 bases and J by 1 base, with 11 bases between. The CDR3 sequence is 13 residues long. Germline CDR1 and CDR2: SGDLS and YYNGEE.

This clone was recorded a few times. The germline gene is not matched at one end of the junction; a read error may be the cause. The chain employs TRBV28 and TRBJ2-1; D is tentatively TRBD1 or TRBD2 (6 bases each). CDR3 length: 16 amino acids. In germline, CDR1 is MDHEN, CDR2 SYDVKM. The CDR3 is CARSLLGRGRSNEQFF. The DNA of the CDR3 is TGTGCCAGAAGTTTATTGGGTAGGGGGAGGAGCAATGAGCAGTTCTTC.

The chain has TRBV4-1 and TRBJ2-6; possible D gene TRBD2, 5 bases. This CDR3 has 16 amino acids. V was trimmed by 0 bases and J by 1 base, leaving 7 bases between them. Germline assignment: CDR1 MGHRA and CDR2 YSYEKL. The DNA for the CDR3 is TGCGCCAGCAGCCAAGATAGAGGGTCTGGGGCCAACGTCCTGACTTTC. Translating gives CASSQDRGSGANVLTF.

This clone was picked up many times. The gene calls are TRBV2 and TRBJ2-5; TRBD2 matches at 11 bases. CDR1 SNHLY and CDR2 FYNNEI come from the germline V gene. The CDR3 has 15 amino acids. J gave up 3 bases and V 6 bases, and 6 bases lay outside the gene matches. CDR3 nucleotide sequence: TGTGCCAGCAGGAGACTAGCGGGAAGAAAAGAGACCCAGTACTTC. Translating gives CASRRLAGRKETQYF.

This clone was counted ten times or more. V usage is TRBV20-1 and J usage is TRBJ2-3; possibly TRBD1 for D (6 bases). This CDR3 comprises 15 residues. Germline CDR1 reads DFQATT; CDR2 reads SNEGSKA (reference sequence). Trimming cost V 4 bases and J 6 bases, with 20 bases left between them. The CDR3 DNA follows: TGCAGTGCTAAGGGGGATTTGGGGGCAGCGGATACGCAGTATTTT. It encodes CSAKGDLGAADTQYF.

The sample holds many counts of this clone. The chain combines TRBV30 with TRBJ2-7; TRBD2 agrees at 12 bases. The J segment lost 9 bases and the V segment lost 5 bases, leaving 8 bases of the junction unmatched. Germline lookup yields CDR1 GTSNPN and CDR2 SVGIG (reference sequence). The length of the CDR3 is 13 residues. The CDR3 DNA is TGTGCCTGGGCCGGGACTAGCGGGTCTTCGCAGTACTTC. Amino acids: CAWAGTSGSSQYF.

This clone was observed many times. The CDR3 protein is CASSGIRGTDTQYF. The CDR3 DNA reads as TGTGCCAGCAGTGGGATCAGAGGAACAGATACGCAGTATTTT. The chain combines TRBV2 with TRBJ2-3; D unclear. The germline gives CDR1 SNHLY, CDR2 FYNNEI. The V end lost 4 bases, the J end lost 3 bases, and 11 bases lay between the germline ends. There are 14 residues in the CDR3.

The sample holds many counts of this clone. The chain carries TRBV15 and TRBJ2-7, with no clear D. This CDR3 is 14 amino acids long. V was shortened by 3 bases and J by 1 base, with 10 bases between the two germline ends. Germline CDR1 and CDR2: LNHNV and YYDKDF (reference sequence). DNA of the CDR3: TGTGCCACCAGCAGTAAGGCTTTTTCCTACGAGCAGTACTTC. Translated, it gives CATSSKAFSYEQYF.

This clone was observed many times. The chain is built from TRBV6-6 and TRBJ2-3, with 11 bases identical to TRBD2. Germline V gene sequence: CDR1 MNHNY, CDR2 SVGAGI (reference sequence). Trimming cost V 0 bases and J 4 bases; bases outside gene matches: 3. CDR3 length: 16 residues. The CDR3 loop reads CASSYSTLAGADTQYF. The CDR3 nucleotides read TGTGCCAGCAGTTACTCGACACTAGCGGGGGCAGATACGCAGTATTTT.

This clone came up many times. The CDR3 protein is CASSLFRTADQPQHF. The CDR3 DNA sequence: TGTGCCAGCAGTTTATTTCGGACAGCTGATCAGCCCCAGCATTTT. V usage is TRBV12-3 or TRBV12-4 and J usage is TRBJ1-5; TRBD1 might be the D (6 bases). Trimming took 2 bases from V and 5 from J, leaving 13 bases between them. The CDR3 is 15 residues long.

This clone was seen at least ten times. Being one base from a much bigger clone, this may be a read error. The V call is TRBV30, the J call TRBJ2-3; D gene unclear. Per germline, CDR1 GTSNPN and CDR2 SVGIG (reference sequence). The CDR3 has 16 amino acids. V lost 1 base and J lost 2, with 16 bases in between. The CDR3 DNA is TGTGCCTGGAGTGCCGGCAGCTTTCCCTTCACAGATACGCAGTATTTT. Its protein product is CAWSAGSFPFTDTQYF. The full variable domain, with the rest looked up from reference TRBV30 and TRBJ2-3, is SQTIHQWPATLVQPVGSPLSLECTVEGTSNPNLYWYRQAAGRGLQLLFYSVGIGQISSEVPQNLSASRPQDRQFILSSKKLLLSDSGFYLCAWSAGSFPFTDTQYFGPGTRLTVL.

As concerns this clone: The junction departs from germline at one end; a sequencing error may be responsible. J is TRBJ2-3 and V is TRBV27; 11 nucleotides align to TRBD2. The CDR3 has 16 amino acids. The V gene's germline CDR1 is MNHEY and CDR2 SMNVEV (reference sequence). CDR3 nucleotides: TGTACCAGCAGGTTGGGACTAGCGGTGAACACAGATACGCAGTATTTT. As protein: CTSRLGLAVNTDTQYF.

This clone was observed many times. The chain joins TRBV6-1 to TRBJ1-1; 7 bases agree with TRBD1. The CDR3 has 17 amino acids. The J segment lost 2 bases and the V segment lost 2 bases, leaving 11 bases of the junction unmatched. From germline, CDR1 is MNHNS and CDR2 SASEGT. DNA for the CDR3: TGTGCCAGCAGTGAAAATGTGGGGGACAGAGCAAACACTGAAGCTTTCTTT. It is translated as CASSENVGDRANTEAFF.

This chain connects TRBV28 to TRBJ1-2; D gene unclear. Germline V gene data show CDR1 as MDHEN and CDR2 as SYDVKM. V was clipped by 5 bases and J by 4 bases, with 17 bases between them. CDR3 length: 15 amino acids. In DNA, the CDR3 is TGTGCCAGCAGTAACGAACTCATGGGTCTCTATGGCTACACCTTC. This encodes CASSNELMGLYGYTF.